This TCR beta chain was sequenced for a study of T cell responses to AZD1222 COVID-19 vaccine. A single count supports this clone. The V and J ends lost 7 bases and 2 bases, in that order; junction bases with no gene match: 2. From germline, CDR1 is SGHNT and CDR2 YYREEE (reference sequence). This CDR3 has 12 residues. The data were produced by immunoSEQ multiplex PCR, yet TCRdb's version contains in-frame clones alone and is incomplete. This table holds 57,000 or so clones, over 65% found once. The source of this sequence is an adult who received the AZD1222 COVID-19 vaccine. The V gene is TRBV5-4, the J gene TRBJ2-5, with TRBD1 identical over 7 bases. The specimen comprised peripheral blood, sampled 28 days after the second AZD1222 dose. The CDR3 DNA is TGTGCCAGCGGGACAGAGCAAGAGACCCAGTACTTC. Translated: CASGTEQETQYF.